The T cell receptor (beta chain) described here comes from a study of blood T cell repertoires in COVID-19. Study-wide background: The United States, Italy and Spain provided the acute and convalescent COVID-19 samples. PBMCs, B-cell-depleted T cells, or T cells provided the cDNA or gDNA that made up the material.

Produced via immunoSEQ multiplex PCR; TCRdb's table is partial and in-frame only. This repertoire shows more than 150,000 clones, around 84% found once; its top ten account for approximately 15%. The length of the CDR3 is 15 residues. CDR1 is MNHNY and CDR2 is SVGAGI in the germline V gene (reference sequence). Trimming cost V 6 bases and J 1 base; bases outside gene matches: 8. This clonotype was sampled from a man between 25 and 39 years old with active or convalescent COVID-19. The chain carries TRBV6-6 and TRBJ1-1; TRBD1 agrees at 7 bases. The sequenced material came from peripheral blood. CDR3 in DNA: TGTGCCAGCAGACAGGGGTTTTCAAGGAACACTGAAGCTTTCTTT. Translation gives CASRQGFSRNTEAFF.